The 14 T cell receptor beta chains reported below all come from one sample, sequenced in a study of blood T cell repertoires in COVID-19. Here immunoSEQ multiplex PCR was the method, and the copy in TCRdb shows in-frame clones only, minus some. The sample includes about 390,000 clones, just under 90% seen only once; the top ten take 10%. Sequencing used PBMCs or T cells enriched from blood (not recorded which). These receptors were obtained from a woman aged 45-65 years who had recovered from COVID-19.

This clone was detected only a few times. This chain joins TRBV5-6 and TRBJ1-6; 11 bases fit TRBD1. The CDR3 totals 15 residues. Germline V gene lookup returns CDR1 SGHDT and CDR2 YYEEEE. V lost 4 bases to trimming and J lost 8 bases; unmatched junction nucleotides: 5. Written as DNA, the CDR3 is TGTGCCAGCAGCCGGACAGGGGGCCCCTATTCACCCCTCCACTTT. Translation gives CASSRTGGPYSPLHF.

For this clone: Other DNA variants within this sample encode the same CDR3. The chain combines TRBV28 with TRBJ2-7; D unresolved. The CDR3 runs 11 residues. Trimming removed 8 bases from V and 3 bases from J, with 8 bases in between. Germline loops: CDR1 MDHEN, CDR2 SYDVKM. The CDR3 nucleotides are TGTGCCAGCTCTCCGTACTACGAGCAGTACTTC. This codes for CASSPYYEQYF.

The chain uses TRBV9 and TRBJ1-2, with 9 bases matching TRBD1. V trimming: 3 bases; J trimming: 2 bases; junction bases outside the gene matches: 5. Germline V CDR1 and CDR2: SGDLS, YYNGEE. The CDR3 has 15 amino acids. CDR3 sequence (DNA): TGTGCCAGCAGCGGGGGACAGGGAGGAAACTATGGCTACACCTTC. This sequence encodes CASSGGQGGNYGYTF.

The CDR3 sequence is CASSPAGGSGWESGNQPQHF. DNA for the CDR3: TGCGCCAGCAGCCCAGCGGGGGGGTCAGGATGGGAGTCGGGCAATCAGCCCCAGCATTTT. The chain is built from TRBV4-1 and TRBJ1-5; D perhaps matches TRBD1 (5 bases). The CDR3 contains 20 residues. V was clipped by 4 bases and J by 2 bases, with 27 bases between them. Germline lookup yields CDR1 MGHRA and CDR2 YSYEKL.

The chain joins TRBV5-1 to TRBJ2-1; D possibly corresponds to TRBD2 (5 bases). Trimming removed 0 bases from V and 0 bases from J, with 13 bases in between. CDR3 size: 17 residues. Germline CDR1 SGHRS, CDR2 YFSETQ. The DNA for the CDR3 is TGCGCCAGCAGCTTGGCTAGCCTAGGAGACTCCTACAATGAGCAGTTCTTC. This translates into CASSLASLGDSYNEQFF. Supplemented by reference TRBV5-1 and TRBJ2-1, the full variable domain reads KAGVTQTPRYLIKTRGQQVTLSCSPISGHRSVSWYQQTPGQGLQFLFEYFSETQRNKGNFPGRFSGRQFSNSRSEMNVSTLELGDSALYLCASSLASLGDSYNEQFFGPGTRLTVL.

A note on this clone: Distinct nucleotide sequences in the sample also encode this CDR3. The rearrangement uses TRBV5-1 and TRBJ1-2; TRBD1 agrees at 7 bases. CDR1 SGHRS and CDR2 YFSETQ come from the germline V gene. The length of the CDR3 is 13 residues. V shed 0 bases, J shed 7 bases, and the junction held 3 bases outside the gene matches. Here the CDR3 DNA reads TGCGCCAGCAGCTTGGAGGGGGCGAGTGGCTACACCTTC. Protein sequence: CASSLEGASGYTF.

There are a few counts of this clone. At the DNA level, this CDR3 is encoded by other sequences in the same sample as well. The chain links TRBV7-8 to TRBJ1-1; D is undetermined. There are 13 residues in the CDR3. V lost 6 bases and J lost 1, with 9 bases in between. Per germline, CDR1 SGHVS and CDR2 FQNEAQ. The CDR3 protein is CASSLSGNTEAFF. Written as DNA, the CDR3 is TGTGCCAGCAGTCTTTCGGGGAACACTGAAGCTTTCTTT.

The chain couples TRBV23-1 to TRBJ1-2, with 9 bases fitting TRBD1. TRBV23-1 is an ORF, and what it does is uncertain. The CDR3 extends over 13 amino acids. After removal of 3 bases from V and 4 bases from J, the junction contained 0 bases not matched to a gene. This CDR3 reads CASSQTGGYGYTF. The CDR3 nucleotides read TGCGCCAGCAGTCAGACAGGGGGCTATGGCTACACCTTC.

A single count supports this clone. This sequence joins TRBV12-3 or TRBV12-4 and TRBJ1-1; no definite D call. V lost 0 bases to trimming and J lost 7 bases, with 6 bases between them. The CDR3 is 12 residues long. CDR3 bases: TGTGCCAGCAGTTTAGCGTCCTTTGAAGCTTTCTTT. Protein product: CASSLASFEAFF.

For the CDR3, the DNA is TGTGCCAGCAACAGGGGCTATAATTCACCCCTCCACTTT. It is translated as CASNRGYNSPLHF. The chain combines TRBV6-5 with TRBJ1-6; TRBD1 matches at 7 bases. CDR1 is MNHEY and CDR2 is SVGAGI in the germline V gene. V shed 7 bases and J 3 bases; nucleotides not matched to a gene: 0. This CDR3 contains 13 residues.

V usage is TRBV2 and J usage is TRBJ2-3; D is unclear. Trimming took 6 bases from V and 10 from J, leaving 17 bases between them. This CDR3 region has 13 residues. Germline V gives CDR1 SNHLY, CDR2 FYNNEI. The CDR3 sequence: CASSALREVSQYF. CDR3 coding DNA: TGTGCCAGCAGCGCGCTTAGAGAAGTTTCGCAGTATTTT.

The chain carries TRBV5-5 and TRBJ1-1; TRBD1 is a possible D gene (6 bases). Trimming removed 4 bases at V and 2 bases at J, with 12 bases between. The CDR3 length is 14 residues. In germline, CDR1 is SGHKS, CDR2 YYEKEE (reference sequence). The CDR3: CASSPGGANTEAFF. Written as DNA, the CDR3 is TGTGCCAGCAGCCCGGGGGGGGCCAACACTGAAGCTTTCTTT.

The chain recombines TRBV4-3 with TRBJ1-6; no clear D gene. Deletions cut 0 bases from V and 9 bases from J, with 12 bases between. CDR3 length: 15 amino acids. Germline-derived CDR1 and CDR2 are LGHNA and YSLEER. In DNA, the CDR3 is TGCGCCAGCAGCCAAGATCGGGGAAGGGTTTCACCCCTCCACTTT. It encodes CASSQDRGRVSPLHF.

The V and J genes are TRBV2 and TRBJ1-2, with D maybe TRBD1 (6 bases). V gave up 5 bases and J gave up 7 bases, with 17 bases separating them. The length of the CDR3 is 14 residues. CDR1 SNHLY and CDR2 FYNNEI come from the germline V gene. The CDR3 bases are TGTGCCAGCAGTCATCCCGTAGGGGGGGGTGGCTACACCTTC. Its translation: CASSHPVGGGGYTF. The full variable domain, its missing parts supplied by reference TRBV2 and TRBJ1-2, is EPEVTQTPSHQVTQMGQEVILRCVPISNHLYFYWYRQILGQKVEFLVSFYNNEISEKSEIFDDQFSVERPDGSNFTLKIRSTKLEDSAMYFCASSHPVGGGGYTFGSGTRLTVV.